This T cell receptor (beta chain) was found in a study of T cell responses to AZD1222 COVID-19 vaccine. Looking at the study overall: Analysis merged second doses at about 4 or about 12 weeks. Study outcomes and limitations: Unmutated regions of variants are reportedly targeted by nearly half of spike-specific TCRs. Most donors were white British, females outnumbered males, and clonal diversity was possibly underestimated. Baseline serostatus was positive in only six AZD1222 recipients.

Profiling relied on immunoSEQ multiplex PCR, and the TCRdb table lists in-frame clones only, not all of them. The data hold more than 90,000 clones, with more than 65% observed a single time. As concerns this clone: The target antigen is unknown.

The CDR3 spans 17 residues. The V and J ends lost 5 bases and 0 bases respectively, with 17 bases between them. Germline CDR1 and CDR2: MNHEY and SMNVEV (reference sequence). The rearrangement links TRBV27 to TRBJ2-1, with D possibly matching TRBD1 (6 bases). This clonotype originated in an adult in good health. Sequencing was performed on peripheral blood, taken on day 0 of AZD1222 vaccination. Here the CDR3 reads CASSKLPRTDSYNEQFF. DNA of the CDR3: TGTGCCAGCAGTAAACTTCCTCGGACAGACTCCTACAATGAGCAGTTCTTC.